Presented here are 17 T cell receptor beta chains from one specimen sequenced in a study of monozygotic twins with inflammatory bowel disease. TCRdb re-analyzed the 5' RACE reads; it lists each CDR3 protein once, without DNA. The record lists fewer than 450,000 distinct CDR3 sequences, of which the ten most abundant hold 2.6%. The sample consisted of blood. The source of these receptors is a human donor with ulcerative colitis or Crohn's disease, or a healthy co-twin of an affected twin (not recorded which).

The V and J genes are TRBV2 and TRBJ2-7; the TCRdb call, TRBD2, lacks DNA for checking. This CDR3 has 16 residues. Looked up from germline, CDR1 is SNHLY and CDR2 is FYNNEI. The CDR3 sequence is CASSDPPGTGTNEQYF.

The rearrangement uses TRBV29-1 and TRBJ2-7; the TCRdb D gene call, TRBD2, has no DNA to confirm it. The CDR3 has 13 residues. Germline CDR1 SQVTM, CDR2 ANQGSEA. The CDR3 here is CSVRTSGVREQYF.

The rearrangement links TRBV25-1 to TRBJ2-3; TCRdb's D call of TRBD1 is untestable without DNA. This CDR3 has 13 amino acids. Looked up from germline, CDR1 is MGHDK and CDR2 is SYGVNS. CDR3 region: CASSIGATDTQYF.

V is TRBV6-1 and J is TRBJ1-5; there is no DNA to check the TCRdb D call of TRBD1. CDR3 length: 18 amino acids. Germline loops: CDR1 MNHNS, CDR2 SASEGT. The CDR3 is CASRRRRDRGIDNQPQHF.

The rearrangement links TRBV4-3 to TRBJ1-1; the TCRdb call, TRBD1, lacks DNA for checking. The CDR3 is 16 amino acids. Per the germline V gene, CDR1 is LGHNA and CDR2 is YSLEER. The CDR3 region is CASSQMLQGENTEAFF.

The chain has TRBV5-1 and TRBJ2-1; without DNA, the TCRdb call of TRBD1 cannot be checked. The CDR3 runs to 15 residues. Germline CDR1 is SGHRS and CDR2 is YFSETQ. The CDR3 protein is CASSIRTGGMNEQFF.

This CDR3 is CASTRWEGANTEAFF. The chain recombines TRBV12-3 or TRBV12-4 with TRBJ1-1; no DNA is available, so the TRBD1 call from TCRdb remains unchecked. The CDR3 consists of 15 residues.

The chain is built from TRBV11-2 and TRBJ2-2; TCRdb's assignment of TRBD2 cannot be checked, as there is no DNA. The CDR3 spans 15 residues. Germline CDR1 and CDR2: SGHAT and FQNNGV. CDR3 amino acids: CASSLEAGGTGELFF.

V is TRBV12-3 or TRBV12-4 and J is TRBJ2-3; TCRdb's D gene call, TRBD2, goes unchecked for lack of DNA. The CDR3 is 18 amino acids. The CDR3 reads CASRDGTSGGGHTDTQYF.

The chain employs TRBV7-9 and TRBJ2-7; TCRdb names TRBD1, which stays unverified in the absence of DNA. The CDR3 runs to 17 residues. Germline assignment: CDR1 SEHNR and CDR2 FQNEAQ (reference sequence). The CDR3 here is CASSQVGGETSRYEQYF.

The rearrangement links TRBV4-3 to TRBJ1-4; TCRdb lists TRBD1, though no DNA is available to test this call. The CDR3 is 15 amino acids. The germline V gene encodes CDR1 LGHNA and CDR2 YSLEER. The CDR3 region is CASSQETQGDEKLFF.

The chain recombines TRBV5-1 with TRBJ2-3. The CDR3 sequence is 14 residues long. Germline V gene data show CDR1 as SGHRS and CDR2 as YFSETQ. The CDR3 here is CASSPETTTDTQYF. Based on the CDR3 plus reference TRBV5-1 and TRBJ2-3, the full variable domain is KAGVTQTPRYLIKTRGQQVTLSCSPISGHRSVSWYQQTPGQGLQFLFEYFSETQRNKGNFPGRFSGRQFSNSRSEMNVSTLELGDSALYLCASSPETTTDTQYFGPGTRLTVL.

The chain combines TRBV5-1 with TRBJ2-1; the TCRdb call, TRBD2, lacks DNA for checking. The germline CDR1 and CDR2 sequences are SGHRS and YFSETQ. There are 13 residues in the CDR3. This CDR3 reads CASSIAGGHEQFF.

This sequence joins TRBV11-2 and TRBJ2-2; TCRdb's assignment of TRBD1 cannot be checked, as there is no DNA. This CDR3 comprises 14 residues. Germline V gene lookup returns CDR1 SGHAT and CDR2 FQNNGV. The CDR3 region is CASSFTSGYGELFF.

The chain is built from TRBV29-1 and TRBJ2-2; the D call of TRBD1 rests on TCRdb alone, since no DNA is present to check it. The length of the CDR3 is 14 residues. The germline V gene has CDR1 SQVTM and CDR2 ANQGSEA. The CDR3 reads CSVVGTLNTGELFF.

The chain combines TRBV5-1 with TRBJ1-2. The CDR3 consists of 11 residues. Germline V gene data show CDR1 as SGHRS and CDR2 as YFSETQ. The CDR3 loop reads CASSLEGGYTF.

The chain recombines TRBV9 with TRBJ2-1; checking the TCRdb D call of TRBD1 is not possible without DNA. Germline V gene sequence: CDR1 SGDLS, CDR2 YYNGEE. The CDR3 has 15 amino acids. CDR3 protein: CASSARQGGVDEQFF.